A selection of T cell receptor beta chains follows, all from one sample in a study of CD8 T cells in Susac syndrome. TCRdb re-called the immunoSEQ multiplex PCR reads with MiXCR, one entry per CDR3 protein. The table lists some 200,000 distinct CDR3 sequences, 95% of them singletons. The sample comprised CD8+ T cells from PBMCs. The receptors come from a human donor with Susac syndrome. Both conserved end residues are part of each CDR3. A D gene is named only where the DNA matches it firmly. The size of a clone is reported for some rows only, either as once, few or many, or as a class for expanded clones.

j_call	v_call	d_call	clone_size	cdr3_aa	cdr3_nt
TRBJ2-1	TRBV25-1	-	-	CASSEYVPDYRRRYNEQFF	TGTGCCAGCAGTGAATATGTGCCGGACTACAGACGGCGCTACAATGAGCAGTTCTTC
TRBJ2-5	TRBV20-1	TRBD2	-	CSALLAGLETQYF	TGCAGTGCCCTACTAGCGGGGTTAGAGACCCAGTACTTC
TRBJ1-1	TRBV27	-	-	CASSFLAFF	TGTGCCAGCAGTTTCCTAGCTTTCTTT
TRBJ2-1	TRBV3-1	TRBD2	once	CASSPLAGGTSYNEQFF	TGTGCCAGCAGCCCCTTGGCGGGGGGGACCTCCTACAATGAGCAGTTCTTC
TRBJ1-1	TRBV19	-	-	CASSIVPGVGNTEAFF	TGTGCCAGTAGTATAGTTCCAGGGGTTGGGAACACTGAAGCTTTCTTT
TRBJ2-3	TRBV13	TRBD1	-	CASSSGQGIDTQYF	TGTGCCAGCAGCTCAGGACAGGGCATAGATACGCAGTATTTT
TRBJ1-5	TRBV15	-	-	CATRDGNQPQHF	TGTGCCACGAGGGATGGCAATCAGCCCCAGCATTTT
TRBJ1-2	TRBV5-1	-	once	CASSNGRVNYGYTF	TGCGCCAGCAGCAACGGACGGGTTAACTATGGCTACACCTTC
TRBJ2-6	TRBV9	-	-	CASSVAGTGANVLTF	TGTGCCAGCAGCGTAGCGGGGACCGGGGCCAACGTCCTGACTTTC
TRBJ2-1	TRBV27	-	-	CASSGGGGGYNEQFF	TGTGCCAGCAGTGGAGGGGGCGGGGGCTACAATGAGCAGTTCTTC
TRBJ2-1	TRBV10-3	-	-	CAISALTGVHYNEQFF	TGTGCCATCAGTGCCTTGACAGGAGTACATTACAATGAGCAGTTCTTC
TRBJ2-3	TRBV9	-	-	CASSKGGGYTDTQYF	TGTGCCAGCAGCAAGGGAGGCGGATACACAGATACGCAGTATTTT
TRBJ2-7	TRBV5-4	TRBD2	-	CASSREVPYEQYF	TGTGCCAGCAGCCGGGAGGTCCCCTACGAGCAGTACTTC
TRBJ2-7	TRBV7-2	-	-	CASSPSGEPSAYEQYF	TGTGCCAGCAGCCCAAGTGGGGAGCCTAGTGCCTACGAGCAGTACTTC
TRBJ1-1	TRBV5-1	-	-	CASSTRVTSGRGNTEAFF	TGCGCCAGCAGCACACGAGTGACTTCAGGGCGGGGGAACACTGAAGCTTTCTTT
TRBJ1-4	TRBV28	-	-	CASSFRVVNEKLFF	TGTGCCAGCAGTTTCAGGGTTGTGAATGAAAAACTGTTTTTT
TRBJ2-1	TRBV27	TRBD2	-	CASWLAGANEQFF	TGTGCCAGCTGGCTAGCGGGAGCCAATGAGCAGTTCTTC
TRBJ1-3	TRBV28	-	-	CASIDPQGGNTIYF	TGTGCCAGCATTGATCCCCAGGGGGGAAACACCATATATTTT
TRBJ1-1	TRBV7-2	-	-	CASSLYDSVGTEAFF	TGTGCCAGCAGCTTATATGACAGCGTGGGCACTGAAGCTTTCTTT
TRBJ2-7	TRBV7-7	-	-	CASSPARTCEQYF	TGTGCTAGCAGCCCTGCTCGGACCTGTGAGCAGTACTTC
TRBJ2-7	TRBV5-1	TRBD1	-	CASSGDRVGYEQYF	TGCGCCAGCAGCGGCGACAGGGTGGGCTACGAGCAGTACTTC
TRBJ1-5	TRBV12-3/TRBV12-4	-	-	CASRAGSNQPQHF	TGTGCCAGCAGGGCAGGGTCTAATCAGCCCCAGCATTTT
TRBJ2-6	TRBV4-1	-	-	CASSQDPGANVLTF	TGCGCCAGCAGCCAAGATCCCGGGGCCAACGTCCTGACTTTC
TRBJ2-7	TRBV3-1	-	-	CASSPSAENPLGQYF	TGTGCCAGCAGCCCGTCTGCGGAAAACCCCCTAGGGCAGTACTTC
TRBJ1-3	TRBV20-1	-	-	CSARAIGSGDTIYF	TGCAGTGCTAGAGCAATAGGGTCAGGGGACACCATATATTTT
TRBJ2-7	TRBV29-1	TRBD1	-	CSAATGTDFYEQYF	TGCAGCGCGGCCACCGGGACAGATTTTTACGAGCAGTACTTC
TRBJ1-1	TRBV19	-	-	CASRLGTPNTEAFF	TGTGCCAGTAGATTAGGAACACCAAACACTGAAGCTTTCTTT
TRBJ1-2	TRBV29-1	TRBD1	-	CSVHSGTENYGYTF	TGCAGCGTTCACTCCGGGACAGAAAACTATGGCTACACCTTC
TRBJ2-3	TRBV5-5	-	few	CASSLDGDTQYF	TGTGCCAGCAGCTTGGACGGCGATACGCAGTATTTT
TRBJ1-5	TRBV28	-	-	CASSPQGGYSNQPQHF	TGTGCCAGCAGCCCACAAGGGGGATACAGCAATCAGCCCCAGCATTTT
TRBJ2-1	TRBV20-1	-	-	CSARITGRHNEQFF	TGCAGTGCTAGAATAACGGGACGCCACAATGAGCAGTTCTTC
TRBJ2-1	TRBV20-1	-	-	CSADRRRLANNEQFF	TGCAGTGCTGACCGGCGGCGGCTAGCGAACAATGAGCAGTTCTTC
TRBJ1-6	TRBV20-1	-	-	CSARDLRQIADSPLHF	TGCAGTGCTAGAGATCTTAGGCAGATTGCCGATTCACCCCTCCACTTT
TRBJ1-2	TRBV21-1	-	-	CASSAVTGGADYGYTF	TGTGCCAGCAGCGCCGTGACAGGGGGTGCGGACTATGGCTACACCTTC
TRBJ1-1	TRBV6-6	TRBD1	-	CASSQQGGLAEAFF	TGTGCCAGCAGTCAGCAGGGGGGCTTGGCTGAAGCTTTCTTT
TRBJ2-7	TRBV2	TRBD1	-	CASTDRGYEQYF	TGTGCCAGCACCGACAGGGGATACGAGCAGTACTTC
TRBJ2-1	TRBV5-6	-	-	CASSPILAAYNEQFF	TGTGCCAGCAGCCCCATACTAGCAGCCTACAATGAGCAGTTCTTC
TRBJ2-1	TRBV6-1	TRBD2	-	CASSPLPAGGYNEQFF	TGTGCCAGCAGTCCCCTCCCCGCGGGGGGGTACAATGAGCAGTTCTTC
TRBJ1-5	TRBV6-5	-	once	CASSYSSSRVGGQPQHF	TGTGCCAGCAGTTACTCCAGCAGCAGGGTGGGGGGTCAGCCCCAGCATTTT
TRBJ2-3	TRBV24-1	-	-	CATSDFRDTQYF	TGTGCCACCAGTGATTTTAGAGATACGCAGTATTTT
TRBJ2-1	TRBV7-3	TRBD2	-	CASSLSPSGSLGFRNEQFF	TGTGCCAGCAGCTTATCGCCTAGCGGGAGTCTCGGCTTCAGGAATGAGCAGTTCTTC
TRBJ1-4	TRBV20-1	TRBD1	-	CSALTGENEKLFF	TGCAGTGCTTTAACAGGGGAGAATGAAAAACTGTTTTTT
TRBJ1-2	TRBV20-1	-	-	CSGQTSYGYTF	TGCAGTGGACAGACCAGCTATGGCTACACCTTC
TRBJ2-7	TRBV20-1	-	-	CSASVAYSSYEQYF	TGCAGTGCTAGTGTAGCGTATAGCTCCTACGAGCAGTACTTC